A selection of T cell receptor beta chains follows, all from one sample in a study of T cells after yellow fever vaccination. MiXCR, run by TCRdb on the 5' RACE reads, gives a single entry per CDR3 protein. This sample yields about 430,000 distinct CDR3 sequences, of which over 15% are seen a single time; roughly a sixth belongs to the top ten. The sample here was PBMCs, taken before the yellow fever booster vaccination. All receptors come from a man aged 18 to 29 who received the YFV17D yellow fever vaccine. Each CDR3 is given with its conserved first and last residue. Each record gives: J gene, clone size, V gene, D gene, CDR3 DNA, CDR3 protein. A D gene is named only where the DNA matches it firmly. A clone size is listed for some rows: how often the clone was seen (once, few, many), or a class if it is expanded.

J: TRBJ2-7
size: few
V: TRBV29-1
D: TRBD2
DNA: TGCAGCGTTGAGAAGCGGCGGGGGAGCTCCTACGAGCAGTACTTC
CDR3: CSVEKRRGSSYEQYF

J: TRBJ2-5
size: few
V: TRBV7-2
D: TRBD2
DNA: TGTGCCAGCAGCGCGCCGTCTAGCGGCGGGACCCAGTACTTC
CDR3: CASSAPSSGGTQYF

J: TRBJ2-2
size: few
V: TRBV5-4
D: TRBD1
DNA: TGTGCCAGCAGCCCTAGGACAGGGGAAACCACCGGGGAGCTGTTTTTT
CDR3: CASSPRTGETTGELFF

J: TRBJ1-1
size: NA
V: TRBV29-1
D: NA
DNA: TGCAGCGTTGCGGCACGCTTTGAAGCTTTCTTT
CDR3: CSVAARFEAFF

J: TRBJ2-2
size: many
V: TRBV6-2/TRBV6-3
D: TRBD1
DNA: TGTGCCAGCAGGACAGGGGACACCGGGGAGCTGTTTTTT
CDR3: CASRTGDTGELFF

J: TRBJ2-1
size: NA
V: TRBV5-6
D: NA
DNA: TGTGCCAGCAGCTTTGGCCTCGGCGACAATGAGCAGTTCTTC
CDR3: CASSFGLGDNEQFF

J: TRBJ2-1
size: few
V: TRBV2
D: NA
DNA: TGTGCCAGCAAAGAATCAACCTATGAGCAGTTCTTC
CDR3: CASKESTYEQFF

J: TRBJ1-1
size: NA
V: TRBV20-1
D: TRBD1
DNA: TGCAGTGCTAGACGCAGGGGGGACTTCATGAACACTGAAGCTTTCTTT
CDR3: CSARRRGDFMNTEAFF

J: TRBJ2-5
size: few
V: TRBV7-2
D: TRBD2
DNA: TGTGCCAGCGCTCCCAGCGGGGTTGTGGAGACCCAGTACTTC
CDR3: CASAPSGVVETQYF

J: TRBJ1-2
size: NA
V: TRBV20-1
D: TRBD1
DNA: TGCAGTGCTAGAGACAGGGGGCTCTATGGCTACACCTTC
CDR3: CSARDRGLYGYTF

J: TRBJ1-3
size: NA
V: TRBV12-3/TRBV12-4
D: NA
DNA: TGTGCCAGCAGTGGAGGGGGGTTCAGTGGAAACACCATATATTTT
CDR3: CASSGGGFSGNTIYF

J: TRBJ1-6
size: few
V: TRBV5-1
D: NA
DNA: TGCGCCAGCAGCTGGGACTCGAGCTCCTATAATTCACCCCTCCACTTT
CDR3: CASSWDSSSYNSPLHF

J: TRBJ1-2
size: NA
V: TRBV6-1
D: TRBD1
DNA: TGTGCCAACGCCGGGACAGGGGTCGGCTACACCTTC
CDR3: CANAGTGVGYTF

J: TRBJ1-4
size: NA
V: TRBV12-3/TRBV12-4
D: NA
DNA: TGTGCCAGCAGTCTTTATGAAGGGGGGAGTGAAAAACTGTTTTTT
CDR3: CASSLYEGGSEKLFF

J: TRBJ2-5
size: few
V: TRBV20-1
D: NA
DNA: TGCAGTGCTAGAGATCTGGGGTTGCGAGAGACCCAGTACTTC
CDR3: CSARDLGLRETQYF

J: TRBJ1-4
size: NA
V: TRBV5-1
D: NA
DNA: TGCGCCAGCAGCCCCCTGACCATAGCGGAAGAAAAACTGTTTTTT
CDR3: CASSPLTIAEEKLFF

J: TRBJ1-6
size: few
V: TRBV6-6
D: TRBD1
DNA: TGTGCCAGCAGTTACAGGGGGCAGGGAGGTTCACCCCTCCACTTT
CDR3: CASSYRGQGGSPLHF

J: TRBJ2-7
size: few
V: TRBV9
D: NA
DNA: TGTGCCAGCAGCGTAGGCAGCGGGCACTCCTACGAGCAGTACTTC
CDR3: CASSVGSGHSYEQYF

J: TRBJ1-2
size: few
V: TRBV6-5
D: NA
DNA: TGTGCCAGCAGTGGCAGGGGAATCTATGGCTACACCTTC
CDR3: CASSGRGIYGYTF

J: TRBJ2-1
size: NA
V: TRBV15
D: TRBD2
DNA: TGTGCCACCAGCCCTAGCGGTGTTGGTGAGCAGTTCTTC
CDR3: CATSPSGVGEQFF

J: TRBJ1-6
size: few
V: TRBV7-9
D: NA
DNA: TGTGCCAGCAGCCCCCCCCCGCCCCTCCACTTT
CDR3: CASSPPPPLHF

J: TRBJ2-5
size: NA
V: TRBV7-6
D: TRBD1
DNA: TGTGCCAGCAGCTTAGTAGGGGGCCAGGGGGAGACCCAGTACTTC
CDR3: CASSLVGGQGETQYF

J: TRBJ1-2
size: few
V: TRBV7-9
D: NA
DNA: TGTGCCAGCAGCGGGGGGGTAGATGGCTACACCTTC
CDR3: CASSGGVDGYTF

J: TRBJ2-1
size: NA
V: TRBV4-1
D: TRBD1
DNA: TGCGCCAGCAGCCGGAAGGGGTGGACAGGGGGCTTCAATGAGCAGTTCTTC
CDR3: CASSRKGWTGGFNEQFF